This paragraph reports one T cell receptor beta chain. Its specificity is not known. Stated time point: pre-sensitization, week 0. Documented treatment: therapeutic diphenylcyclopropenone sensitization with weekly scalp DPC. Unfractionated whole blood was the source of the extracted total RNA. The study drew its donors from alopecia patients who were 18 to 70 years old and suitable for DPC. TCRdb reanalysed the RACE reads using MiXCR and keeps one entry per CDR3 protein. The data show 35,000 or so distinct CDR3 sequences, about 9.4% seen once. The sample comes from a study of human T cells and chemical hapten exposure. Whole-study findings and limits: Controls had significantly fewer large CDR3 similarity clusters than were formed by expanded TCRs.

V shed 0 bases, J shed 6 bases, and the junction held 11 bases outside the gene matches. The CDR3 is made up of 16 amino acids. Per germline, CDR1 DFQATT and CDR2 SNEGSKA (reference sequence). Sequenced material: whole blood, taken in connection with sensitization to the hapten diphenylcyclopropenone (DPC). The chain couples TRBV20-1 to TRBJ1-3; 7 bases map to TRBD1. The receptor was isolated from a man aged 45-60 years with alopecia areata. Some clones in this sample may be carry-over from other donors' samples. CDR3 protein: CSARDAGQSLANTIYF. CDR3 sequence (DNA): TGCAGTGCTAGAGACGCGGGACAGTCTCTGGCAAACACCATATATTTT.